This is a list of T cell receptor beta chains from one sample in a study of blood T cell repertoires in COVID-19. Clones were read by immunoSEQ multiplex PCR, and TCRdb kept only the in-frame ones, dropping some. Here the sample spans 150,000 to 200,000 clones, approximately 91% being singletons. Sequencing input: PBMCs or T cells enriched from blood (not recorded which). Every receptor here comes from a woman between 18 and 29 years old who had recovered from COVID-19. Each CDR3 is given with its conserved first and last residue. The order of the fields is CDR3 protein, CDR3 DNA, J gene, clone size, V gene, D gene. A D gene is named only where the DNA matches it firmly. Rows may omit the clone size; those that give it use once, few, many or a size class.

CASSRRDFTDTQYF | TGTGCCAGCAGCCGTCGGGATTTCACAGATACGCAGTATTTT | TRBJ2-3 | . | TRBV5-4 | .
CATSRDRGTGGAGELFF | TGTGCCACCAGCAGAGATCGCGGGACAGGCGGGGCCGGGGAGCTGTTTTTT | TRBJ2-2 | . | TRBV15 | TRBD1
CASSQDASGYQETQYF | TGCGCCAGCAGCCAAGATGCTAGCGGGTACCAAGAGACCCAGTACTTC | TRBJ2-5 | . | TRBV4-1 | TRBD2
CASSQKTVVGEKLFF | TGCGCCAGCAGCCAAAAGACAGTCGTAGGCGAAAAACTGTTTTTT | TRBJ1-4 | . | TRBV5-1 | .
CASSPWRGTSGGDTGELFF | TGTGCCAGCAGCCCCTGGAGAGGGACTAGCGGGGGGGACACCGGGGAGCTGTTTTTT | TRBJ2-2 | . | TRBV4-2 | TRBD2
CASSAGEQFF | TGTGCCAGCAGTGCGGGGGAGCAGTTCTTC | TRBJ2-1 | . | TRBV28 | .
CASSLAGAEGNTIYF | TGTGCCAGCAGCCTAGCGGGGGCGGAAGGAAACACCATATATTTT | TRBJ1-3 | . | TRBV5-6 | .
CASSYAGLDTQYF | TGTGCCAGCAGTTACGCTGGCTTGGATACGCAGTATTTT | TRBJ2-3 | . | TRBV6-5 | .
CASSSQAGQGMQFF | TGTGCCAGCAGCTCCCAAGCGGGACAGGGTATGCAGTTCTTC | TRBJ2-1 | once | TRBV7-2 | TRBD1
CASSRDSYGYTF | TGTGCCAGCAGCAGGGACAGCTATGGCTACACCTTC | TRBJ1-2 | . | TRBV7-9 | TRBD1
CASSPRGDTQYF | TGCGCCAGCAGCCCCCGGGGAGATACGCAGTATTTT | TRBJ2-3 | . | TRBV5-1 | .
CASSLDRRGMNTEAFF | TGTGCCAGCAGTTTAGATAGGCGAGGGATGAACACTGAAGCTTTCTTT | TRBJ1-1 | . | TRBV28 | .
CASSLGLAGVGTDTQYF | TGCGCCAGCAGCCTCGGACTAGCGGGTGTAGGCACAGATACGCAGTATTTT | TRBJ2-3 | . | TRBV4-1 | TRBD2
CASSAFEGQGLANYGYTF | TGTGCCAGCAGTGCCTTCGAAGGGCAGGGGCTAGCTAACTATGGCTACACCTTC | TRBJ1-2 | . | TRBV25-1 | .
CATSDPPTGRLSYNEQFF | TGTGCCACCAGTGATCCCCCCACAGGCAGGTTGAGTTACAATGAGCAGTTCTTC | TRBJ2-1 | . | TRBV24-1 | .
CASRNPGLQRHTF | TGTGCCAGCAGGAACCCAGGGCTCCAACGTCACACCTTC | TRBJ1-2 | . | TRBV6-5 | .
CASSTSGSYEQYF | TGTGCCAGCAGCACAAGCGGGAGCTACGAGCAGTACTTC | TRBJ2-7 | . | TRBV7-2 | TRBD2
CATSIEWGAGNTIYF | TGTGCCACCAGCATCGAGTGGGGAGCTGGAAACACCATATATTTT | TRBJ1-3 | . | TRBV15 | .
CASSVGLAVKTQYF | TGCGCCAGCAGCGTAGGACTAGCGGTAAAGACCCAGTACTTC | TRBJ2-5 | . | TRBV5-1 | TRBD2
CASSLIAGGNNEQFF | TGTGCCAGCAGTTTAATAGCGGGAGGGAACAATGAGCAGTTCTTC | TRBJ2-1 | . | TRBV28 | TRBD2
CASSTGSDYGYTF | TGTGCCAGCAGTACCGGGTCAGACTATGGCTACACCTTC | TRBJ1-2 | . | TRBV5-4 | .
CASSFRAGGRPEQYF | TGTGCCAGCAGCTTTCGGGCGGGAGGACGACCCGAGCAGTACTTC | TRBJ2-7 | . | TRBV5-4 | TRBD2
CASSDFSTGYGYTF | TGTGCCAGCAGTGACTTCTCGACCGGCTATGGCTACACCTTC | TRBJ1-2 | . | TRBV27 | .
CATRLSVTDTQYF | TGTGCCACCAGGTTGAGCGTCACAGATACGCAGTATTTT | TRBJ2-3 | . | TRBV15 | .
CAWSYAGQGGNTEAFF | TGTGCCTGGAGTTACGCGGGACAGGGAGGGAACACTGAAGCTTTCTTT | TRBJ1-1 | . | TRBV30 | TRBD1
CASSTGNPYEQYF | TGTGCCAGCAGTACAGGGAACCCTTACGAGCAGTACTTC | TRBJ2-7 | . | TRBV12-3/TRBV12-4 | .
CASSLSNSPLHF | TGTGCCAGTAGTCTTTCTAATTCACCCCTCCACTTT | TRBJ1-6 | . | TRBV19 | .
CASGLVLTTDTQYF | TGTGCTAGTGGTTTGGTACTCACCACAGATACGCAGTATTTT | TRBJ2-3 | . | TRBV12-5 | .
CAISERAGGGRNTEAFF | TGTGCCATCAGTGAGCGGGCAGGGGGTGGGAGGAACACTGAAGCTTTCTTT | TRBJ1-1 | . | TRBV10-3 | TRBD1
CASSQELADSYEQYF | TGTGCCAGCAGCCAAGAACTAGCTGACTCCTACGAGCAGTACTTC | TRBJ2-7 | . | TRBV4-2 | .
CASSFDGQGMDTEAFF | TGTGCCAGCAGCTTCGATGGGCAGGGAATGGACACTGAAGCTTTCTTT | TRBJ1-1 | . | TRBV11-2 | .
CSVSGQGDFNGYTF | TGCAGCGTTTCTGGACAGGGGGACTTCAATGGCTACACCTTC | TRBJ1-2 | . | TRBV29-1 | TRBD1
CASSPGQPNSPLHF | TGTGCCAGCAGTCCAGGACAGCCTAATTCACCCCTCCACTTT | TRBJ1-6 | . | TRBV6-6 | .
CASSYLAGRSYNEQFF | TGTGCCAGCAGTTACCTAGCGGGCCGCTCCTACAATGAGCAGTTCTTC | TRBJ2-1 | . | TRBV27 | TRBD2
CASSLFVPEEAFF | TGTGCCAGCAGCTTATTCGTCCCCGAGGAAGCTTTCTTT | TRBJ1-1 | . | TRBV7-3 | .
CASSFGTVPYEQYF | TGTGCCAGCAGCTTCGGGACAGTACCCTACGAGCAGTACTTC | TRBJ2-7 | . | TRBV7-2 | TRBD1
CATNRAPYGYTF | TGTGCCACAAACAGGGCTCCCTATGGCTACACCTTC | TRBJ1-2 | . | TRBV28 | .
CASSSGTGVPHF | TGTGCCAGCAGCTCCGGGACAGGGGTGCCCCACTTC | TRBJ2-7 | . | TRBV7-2 | TRBD1
CASSLLASGSSYNEQFF | TGTGCCAGCAGTTTATTGGCTAGCGGGAGTTCTTACAATGAGCAGTTCTTC | TRBJ2-1 | . | TRBV28 | TRBD2
CASSPSKSSYNEQFF | TGTGCCAGCAGCCCCTCTAAGAGCTCCTACAATGAGCAGTTCTTC | TRBJ2-1 | . | TRBV6-2/TRBV6-3 | .